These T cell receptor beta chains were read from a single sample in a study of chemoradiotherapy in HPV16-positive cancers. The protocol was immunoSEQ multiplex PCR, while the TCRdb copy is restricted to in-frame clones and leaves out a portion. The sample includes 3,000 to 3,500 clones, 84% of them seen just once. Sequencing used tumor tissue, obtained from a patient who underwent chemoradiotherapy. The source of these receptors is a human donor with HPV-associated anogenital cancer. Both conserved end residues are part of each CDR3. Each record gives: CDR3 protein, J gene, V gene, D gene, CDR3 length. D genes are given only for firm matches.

CDR3aa: CASSAGTVGETQYF; j_gene: TRBJ2-5; v_gene: TRBV2; d_gene: .; len: 14
CDR3aa: CASSAAGTGGRAQYF; j_gene: TRBJ2-3; v_gene: TRBV9; d_gene: TRBD1; len: 15
CDR3aa: CASSEAWGSYEQYF; j_gene: TRBJ2-7; v_gene: TRBV2; d_gene: .; len: 14
CDR3aa: CASSGGQGFSEQYF; j_gene: TRBJ2-7; v_gene: TRBV25-1; d_gene: TRBD1; len: 14
CDR3aa: CASSFPSGVKGTDTQYF; j_gene: TRBJ2-3; v_gene: TRBV28; d_gene: TRBD2; len: 17
CDR3aa: CASSLGLGDTQYF; j_gene: TRBJ2-3; v_gene: TRBV5-1; d_gene: TRBD2; len: 13
CDR3aa: CASSLDGGTTNEKLFF; j_gene: TRBJ1-4; v_gene: TRBV5-1; d_gene: .; len: 16
CDR3aa: CASSLGGTLRRETQYF; j_gene: TRBJ2-5; v_gene: TRBV7-2; d_gene: .; len: 16
CDR3aa: CASTGGPTGELFF; j_gene: TRBJ2-2; v_gene: TRBV6-1; d_gene: TRBD1; len: 13
CDR3aa: CAWKYQGGYGYTF; j_gene: TRBJ1-2; v_gene: TRBV30; d_gene: TRBD1; len: 13
CDR3aa: CASSQGQNQPQHF; j_gene: TRBJ1-5; v_gene: TRBV4-3; d_gene: .; len: 13
CDR3aa: CASSEAGLATYNEQFF; j_gene: TRBJ2-1; v_gene: TRBV5-1; d_gene: TRBD2; len: 16
CDR3aa: CASSYSGREAFF; j_gene: TRBJ1-1; v_gene: TRBV6-5; d_gene: .; len: 12
CDR3aa: CASSATGWGTEAFF; j_gene: TRBJ1-1; v_gene: TRBV7-9; d_gene: .; len: 14
CDR3aa: CAISEIGGLAGGNEQFF; j_gene: TRBJ2-1; v_gene: TRBV10-3; d_gene: TRBD2; len: 17
CDR3aa: CASSDPGRSYNEQFF; j_gene: TRBJ2-1; v_gene: TRBV6-1; d_gene: .; len: 15
CDR3aa: CASSLGGYYNQPQHF; j_gene: TRBJ1-5; v_gene: TRBV5-8; d_gene: .; len: 15
CDR3aa: CSVASQREPYEQYF; j_gene: TRBJ2-7; v_gene: TRBV29-1; d_gene: TRBD2; len: 14
CDR3aa: CATSTTSGSYNEQFF; j_gene: TRBJ2-1; v_gene: TRBV15; d_gene: TRBD2; len: 15
CDR3aa: CASSLADPRDYGYTF; j_gene: TRBJ1-2; v_gene: TRBV5-4; d_gene: .; len: 15
CDR3aa: CASSLYRENTEAFF; j_gene: TRBJ1-1; v_gene: TRBV7-8; d_gene: .; len: 14
CDR3aa: CASSSGTGINEQYF; j_gene: TRBJ2-7; v_gene: TRBV7-2; d_gene: TRBD1; len: 14
CDR3aa: CASSSGQDDGYTF; j_gene: TRBJ1-2; v_gene: TRBV28; d_gene: TRBD1; len: 13
CDR3aa: CASSLWGMGDLEQYF; j_gene: TRBJ2-7; v_gene: TRBV11-2; d_gene: .; len: 15
CDR3aa: CASSSGDREPSPLHF; j_gene: TRBJ1-6; v_gene: TRBV7-4; d_gene: TRBD1; len: 15
CDR3aa: CASSKVRRVNTEAFF; j_gene: TRBJ1-1; v_gene: TRBV21-1; d_gene: .; len: 15
CDR3aa: CASSPYLTDTQYF; j_gene: TRBJ2-3; v_gene: TRBV7-3; d_gene: .; len: 13
CDR3aa: CASSSYLTGRETQYF; j_gene: TRBJ2-5; v_gene: TRBV5-6; d_gene: .; len: 15
CDR3aa: CASSLTPGLPSYEQYF; j_gene: TRBJ2-7; v_gene: TRBV7-3; d_gene: .; len: 16
CDR3aa: CASSLGPDLYEQYF; j_gene: TRBJ2-7; v_gene: TRBV7-2; d_gene: .; len: 14
CDR3aa: CASSQTRRDYEQYF; j_gene: TRBJ2-7; v_gene: TRBV4-1; d_gene: .; len: 14
CDR3aa: CASSTTGVTNYGYTF; j_gene: TRBJ1-2; v_gene: TRBV5-1; d_gene: TRBD1; len: 15
CDR3aa: CASSDSGGGAVNEQFF; j_gene: TRBJ2-1; v_gene: TRBV6-4; d_gene: TRBD2; len: 16
CDR3aa: CASSSSTGNTEAFF; j_gene: TRBJ1-1; v_gene: TRBV7-9; d_gene: .; len: 14
CDR3aa: CASSQDLFGGQETQYF; j_gene: TRBJ2-5; v_gene: TRBV4-3; d_gene: .; len: 16
CDR3aa: CASSQGQGLAGNTIYF; j_gene: TRBJ1-3; v_gene: TRBV4-3; d_gene: .; len: 16
CDR3aa: CARGTVDSNQPQHF; j_gene: TRBJ1-5; v_gene: TRBV27; d_gene: TRBD1; len: 14
CDR3aa: CASSFTGGYNEQFF; j_gene: TRBJ2-1; v_gene: TRBV7-3; d_gene: TRBD1; len: 14
CDR3aa: CASSFSGQGAYEQYF; j_gene: TRBJ2-7; v_gene: TRBV5-1; d_gene: TRBD1; len: 15
CDR3aa: CASSLSVGGAKRYTIYF; j_gene: TRBJ1-3; v_gene: TRBV28; d_gene: .; len: 17
CDR3aa: CASSSRRQGEGTEAFF; j_gene: TRBJ1-1; v_gene: TRBV5-4; d_gene: TRBD1; len: 16
CDR3aa: CASSQFVDYEQYF; j_gene: TRBJ2-7; v_gene: TRBV23-1; d_gene: .; len: 13
CDR3aa: CAWSKTGGMTQYF; j_gene: TRBJ2-5; v_gene: TRBV30; d_gene: TRBD1; len: 13
CDR3aa: CASRSDRGSSYEQYF; j_gene: TRBJ2-7; v_gene: TRBV6-1; d_gene: TRBD1; len: 15
CDR3aa: CASSRDSGDQETQYF; j_gene: TRBJ2-5; v_gene: TRBV19; d_gene: .; len: 15
CDR3aa: CSVRDSNEKLFF; j_gene: TRBJ1-4; v_gene: TRBV29-1; d_gene: TRBD1; len: 12
CDR3aa: CASSEADGGPYEQYF; j_gene: TRBJ2-7; v_gene: TRBV6-1; d_gene: .; len: 15
CDR3aa: CASSEASEGSGAQHF; j_gene: TRBJ1-5; v_gene: TRBV2; d_gene: .; len: 15
CDR3aa: CASSPTSGLAGGPGNEQFF; j_gene: TRBJ2-1; v_gene: TRBV21-1; d_gene: .; len: 19
CDR3aa: CASSLDEGFSYEQYF; j_gene: TRBJ2-7; v_gene: TRBV7-6; d_gene: .; len: 15